Detailed here is one TCR beta chain. Its antigen is as yet unknown. The data are from a study of a mutant IDH1 vaccine in newly diagnosed glioma. As for the study in general: Vaccination of patients was performed eight times, in weeks 1, 3, 5, 7, 11, 15, 19 and 23. Vaccine dosing followed radiotherapy by 4-6 weeks, or accompanied temozolomide cycles. Antecedent treatment encompassed radiotherapy, temozolomide, or their combination; the majority received both.

The table came from immunoSEQ multiplex PCR; TCRdb's copy has only in-frame clones and leaves some out. The table includes about 51,000 clones, around 80% detected once. General study results and limits: Pseudoprogression seemed unlinked to shifts in top peripheral T cell clonotypes.

Time point indicated: week 5, during vaccination. The investigators gave 300 ug of mutant IDH1 20-mer peptide in each vaccine dose, together with topical imiquimod. This CDR3 spans 12 amino acids. The germline V and J ends were trimmed by 5 bases and 7 bases, with 11 bases remaining between them. From germline, CDR1 is SNHLY and CDR2 FYNNEI. The sequences come from PBMCs, collected from a glioma patient whose treatment included an IDH1 peptide vaccine. This clonotype was obtained from a man between 50 and 59 years old with glioma. The chain is built from TRBV2 and TRBJ1-1; no definite D call. The CDR3 DNA is TGTGCCAGCAGTCTACCGACAAGTGAAGCTTTCTTT. The encoded protein is CASSLPTSEAFF.